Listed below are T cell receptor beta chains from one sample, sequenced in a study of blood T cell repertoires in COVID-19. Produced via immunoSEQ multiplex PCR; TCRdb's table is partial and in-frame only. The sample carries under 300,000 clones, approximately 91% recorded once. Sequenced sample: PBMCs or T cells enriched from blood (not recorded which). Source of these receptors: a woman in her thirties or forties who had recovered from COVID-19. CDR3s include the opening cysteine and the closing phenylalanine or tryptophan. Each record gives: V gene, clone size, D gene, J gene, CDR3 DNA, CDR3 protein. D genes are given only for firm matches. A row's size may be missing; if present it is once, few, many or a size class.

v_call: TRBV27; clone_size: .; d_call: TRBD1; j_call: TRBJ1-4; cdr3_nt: TGTGCCAGCAGCCGGACAGGGCCTAATGAAAAACTGTTTTTT; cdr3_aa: CASSRTGPNEKLFF
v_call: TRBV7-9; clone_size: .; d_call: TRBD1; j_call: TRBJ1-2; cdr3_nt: TGTGCCAGCAGCTTCGACGGGACAGCCCAAGGTGGTGGCTACACCTTC; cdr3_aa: CASSFDGTAQGGGYTF
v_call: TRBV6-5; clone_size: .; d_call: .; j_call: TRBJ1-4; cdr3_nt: TGTGCCATCGAAGGGGTGACTAATGAAAAACTGTTTTTT; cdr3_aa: CAIEGVTNEKLFF
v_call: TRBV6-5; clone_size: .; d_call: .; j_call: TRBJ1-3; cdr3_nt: TGTGCCAGCATCGATGCGAGCTCTGGAAACACCATATATTTT; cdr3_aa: CASIDASSGNTIYF
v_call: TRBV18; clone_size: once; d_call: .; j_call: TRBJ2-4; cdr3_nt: TGTGCCAGCTCACCACCGACATTCTTAGCCAAAAACATTCAGTACTTC; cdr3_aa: CASSPPTFLAKNIQYF
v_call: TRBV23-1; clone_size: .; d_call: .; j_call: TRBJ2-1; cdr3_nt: TGCGCCAGCAGTCAATTAAGAAACGGGAATGAGCAGTTCTTC; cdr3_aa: CASSQLRNGNEQFF
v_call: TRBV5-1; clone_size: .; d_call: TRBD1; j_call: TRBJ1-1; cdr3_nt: TGCGCCAGCAGCTTTTCCGGGACAGGGGGCTGGAACACTGAAGCTTTCTTT; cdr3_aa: CASSFSGTGGWNTEAFF
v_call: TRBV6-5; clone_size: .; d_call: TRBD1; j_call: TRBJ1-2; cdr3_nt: TGTGCCAGCAACGAGGGACAGGCCCTCTATGGCTACACCTTC; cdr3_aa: CASNEGQALYGYTF
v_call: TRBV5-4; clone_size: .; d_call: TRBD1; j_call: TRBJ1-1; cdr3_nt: TGTGCCAGCAGCTTGGTGGGGACAGCTGAAGCTTTCTTT; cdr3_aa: CASSLVGTAEAFF
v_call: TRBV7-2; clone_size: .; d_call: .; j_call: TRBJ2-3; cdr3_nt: TGTGCCAGCAGCTTAAGCAGGGGCACAGATACGCAGTATTTT; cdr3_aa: CASSLSRGTDTQYF
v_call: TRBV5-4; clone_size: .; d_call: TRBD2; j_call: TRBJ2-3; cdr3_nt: TGTGCCAGCAGCCCGGGAGGAGCTCTCACAGATACGCAGTATTTT; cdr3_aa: CASSPGGALTDTQYF
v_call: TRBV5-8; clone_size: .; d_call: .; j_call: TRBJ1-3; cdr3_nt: TGTGCCAGCAGCTTCACAGGAACTGGTGGAAACACCATATATTTT; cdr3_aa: CASSFTGTGGNTIYF
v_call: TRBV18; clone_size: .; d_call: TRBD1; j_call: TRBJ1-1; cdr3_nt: TGTGCCAGCTCGCGGGACAGGGGGAAAGCTTTCTTT; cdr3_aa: CASSRDRGKAFF
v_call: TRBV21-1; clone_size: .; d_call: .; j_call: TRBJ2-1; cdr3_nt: TGTGCCAGCTCGCCGGGTTTTGGTGCGTACAATGAGCAGTTCTTC; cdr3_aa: CASSPGFGAYNEQFF
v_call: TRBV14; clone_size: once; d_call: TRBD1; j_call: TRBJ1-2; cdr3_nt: TGTGCCAGCAGCCCCTGGACAGGTCGGGATATGCACTATGGCTACACCTTC; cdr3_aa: CASSPWTGRDMHYGYTF
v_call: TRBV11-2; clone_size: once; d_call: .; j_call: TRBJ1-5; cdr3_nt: TGTGCCAGCAGCTCGCAGGGGACTCAGCCCCAGCATTTT; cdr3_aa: CASSSQGTQPQHF
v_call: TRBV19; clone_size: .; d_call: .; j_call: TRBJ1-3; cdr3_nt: TGTGCCAGTAGTATACAGGTTCTCTCTGGAAACACCATATATTTT; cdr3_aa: CASSIQVLSGNTIYF
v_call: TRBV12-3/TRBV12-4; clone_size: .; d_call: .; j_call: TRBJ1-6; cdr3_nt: TGTGCCAGCAGTGGAGTTAATTCACCCCTCCACTTT; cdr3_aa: CASSGVNSPLHF
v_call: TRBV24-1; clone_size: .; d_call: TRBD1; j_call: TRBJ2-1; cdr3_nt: TGTGCCACCAGTGATTCTAGGGGGCAGGTATCCTACAATGAGCAGTTCTTC; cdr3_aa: CATSDSRGQVSYNEQFF
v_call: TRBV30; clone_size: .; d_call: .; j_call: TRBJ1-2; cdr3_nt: TGTGCCTGGAAGGGGGGGAGCCACTCGTACTATGGCTACACCTTC; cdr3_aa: CAWKGGSHSYYGYTF
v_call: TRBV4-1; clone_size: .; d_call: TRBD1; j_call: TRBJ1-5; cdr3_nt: TGCGCCAGCAGCCCCAGGACAGGGGCCAATCAGCCCCAGCATTTT; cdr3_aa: CASSPRTGANQPQHF
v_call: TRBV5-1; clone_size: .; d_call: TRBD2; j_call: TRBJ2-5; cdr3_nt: TGCGCCAGCACCCTTTTAGAGGCCGGGGGGGAGACCCAGTACTTC; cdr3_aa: CASTLLEAGGETQYF
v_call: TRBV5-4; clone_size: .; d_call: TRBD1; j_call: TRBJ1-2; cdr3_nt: TGTGCCAGCAGCTTGGGAGGGGGCGCTTCCCGTATTAACTATGGCTACACCTTC; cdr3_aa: CASSLGGGASRINYGYTF
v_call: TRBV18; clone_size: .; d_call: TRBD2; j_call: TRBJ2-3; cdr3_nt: TGTGCCAGCTCTCCTCCAATCGGACTAGCGAGCCGCACAGATACGCAGTATTTT; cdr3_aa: CASSPPIGLASRTDTQYF
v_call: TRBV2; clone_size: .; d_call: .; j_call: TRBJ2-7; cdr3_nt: TGTGCCAGCATGACAGGTCCGGTAGACGAGCAGTACTTC; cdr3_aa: CASMTGPVDEQYF
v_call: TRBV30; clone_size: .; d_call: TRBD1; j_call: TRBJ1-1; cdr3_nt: TGTGCCTGGAGTGTACTGACAGGGGGCACTGAAGCTTTCTTT; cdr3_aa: CAWSVLTGGTEAFF
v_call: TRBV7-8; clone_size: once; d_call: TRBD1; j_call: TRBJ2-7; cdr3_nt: TGTGCCAGCAGCTCGAACCGGGACAGGGACCACGAGCAGTACTTC; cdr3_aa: CASSSNRDRDHEQYF
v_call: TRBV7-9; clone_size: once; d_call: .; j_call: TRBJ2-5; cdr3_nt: TGTGCCAGCAGCCCACTACTGATGTCCGGTCCCCAAGAGACCCAGTACTTC; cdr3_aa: CASSPLLMSGPQETQYF
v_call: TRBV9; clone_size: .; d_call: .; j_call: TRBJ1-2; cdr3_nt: TGTGCCAGCAGCAACTCAGGGACTTTGACCTTC; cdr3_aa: CASSNSGTLTF
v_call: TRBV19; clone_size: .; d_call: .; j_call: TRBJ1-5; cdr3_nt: TGTGCCAGTAGTATTGGACAGAGCAATCAGCCCCAGCATTTT; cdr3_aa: CASSIGQSNQPQHF
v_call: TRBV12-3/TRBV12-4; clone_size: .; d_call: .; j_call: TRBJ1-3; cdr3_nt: TGTGCCAGCAGTTTTGAGGACACCATATATTTT; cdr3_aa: CASSFEDTIYF
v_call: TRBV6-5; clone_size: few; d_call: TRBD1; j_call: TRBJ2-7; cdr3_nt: TGTGCCACCCGGGACAGGACCTACGAGCAGTACTTC; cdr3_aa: CATRDRTYEQYF
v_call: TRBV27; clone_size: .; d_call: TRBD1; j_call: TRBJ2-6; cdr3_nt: TGTGCCAGCAGCAAATTGGGACAGCCCTCTGGGGCCAACGTCCTGACTTTC; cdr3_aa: CASSKLGQPSGANVLTF
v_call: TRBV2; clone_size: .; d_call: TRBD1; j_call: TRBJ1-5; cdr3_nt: TGTGCCAGCAGTGTACAGGGGCGAGGCAATCAGCCCCAGCATTTT; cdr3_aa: CASSVQGRGNQPQHF
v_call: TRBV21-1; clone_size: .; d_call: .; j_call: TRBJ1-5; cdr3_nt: TGTGCCAGCAGTACAGGATCCACAGGCAATCAGCCCCAGCATTTT; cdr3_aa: CASSTGSTGNQPQHF
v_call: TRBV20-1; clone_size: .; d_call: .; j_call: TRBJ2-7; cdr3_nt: TGCAGTGCTAGAGCGGGGTACGAGCAGTACTTC; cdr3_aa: CSARAGYEQYF
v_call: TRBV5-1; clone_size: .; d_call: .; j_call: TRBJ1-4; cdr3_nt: TGCGCCAGCAGCGCCAGCGACAGATATAATGAAAAACTGTTTTTT; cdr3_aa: CASSASDRYNEKLFF
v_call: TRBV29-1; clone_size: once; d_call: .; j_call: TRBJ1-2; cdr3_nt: TGCAGCGTTGAGCCCAGAGAGGTTAACTATGGCTACACCTTC; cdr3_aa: CSVEPREVNYGYTF
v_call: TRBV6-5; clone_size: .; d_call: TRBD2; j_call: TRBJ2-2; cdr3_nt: TGTGCCAGCAGTTACCTGGGACTAGCGAACACCGGGGAGCTGTTTTTT; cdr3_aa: CASSYLGLANTGELFF
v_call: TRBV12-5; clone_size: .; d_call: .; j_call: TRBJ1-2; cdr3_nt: TGTGCTAGTGGTTTGCCCCAGCAGGAAATCTACACCTTC; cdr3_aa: CASGLPQQEIYTF
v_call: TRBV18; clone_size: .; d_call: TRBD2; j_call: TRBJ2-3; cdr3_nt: TGTGCCAGCTCCAACTTGCCCCCACTAGCGGGGGGGCCGGGAGATACGCAGTATTTT; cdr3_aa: CASSNLPPLAGGPGDTQYF
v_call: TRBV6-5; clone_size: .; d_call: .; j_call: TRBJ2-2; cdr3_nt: TGTGCCAGCAGTATCAGGGGCATCACCGGGGAGCTGTTTTTT; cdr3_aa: CASSIRGITGELFF
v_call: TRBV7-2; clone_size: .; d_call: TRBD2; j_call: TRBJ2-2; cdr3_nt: TGTGCCAGCAGCTTAGCGCCTAGCGGGAGGTCGTCGGGGACCGGGGAGCTGTTTTTT; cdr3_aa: CASSLAPSGRSSGTGELFF
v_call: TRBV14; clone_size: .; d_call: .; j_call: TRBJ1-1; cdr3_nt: TGTGCCAGCAGCCAAGATGACTTGTTAAACACTGAAGCTTTCTTT; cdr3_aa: CASSQDDLLNTEAFF
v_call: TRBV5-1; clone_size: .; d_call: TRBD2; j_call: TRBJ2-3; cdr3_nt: TGCGCCAGCAGCTTGGGGGGGACTAATATAGATACGCAGTATTTT; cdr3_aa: CASSLGGTNIDTQYF
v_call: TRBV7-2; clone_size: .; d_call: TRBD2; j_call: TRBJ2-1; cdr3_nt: TGTGCCAGCAGCCTCGGACTAGCGGGAGTTAATGAGCAGTTCTTC; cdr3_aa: CASSLGLAGVNEQFF
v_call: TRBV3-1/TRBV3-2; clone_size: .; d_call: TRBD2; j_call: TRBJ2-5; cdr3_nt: TGTGCCAGCAGCCAAGAATCCCCCTCACTAGCGGGAAGGAAAGAGACCCAGTACTTC; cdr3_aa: CASSQESPSLAGRKETQYF
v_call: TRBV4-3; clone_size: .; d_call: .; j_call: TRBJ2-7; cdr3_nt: TGCGCCAGCAGCCAAGAAGTGCAGGCCCACTCCTACGAGCAGTACTTC; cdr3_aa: CASSQEVQAHSYEQYF
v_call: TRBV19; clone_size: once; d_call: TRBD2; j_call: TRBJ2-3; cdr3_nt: TGTGCCAGTAGTATCGGGAGGTACCTCGGGGATACGCAGTATTTT; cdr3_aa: CASSIGRYLGDTQYF
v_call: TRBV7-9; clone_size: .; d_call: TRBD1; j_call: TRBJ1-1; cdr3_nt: TGTGCCAGCAGCTTGACAGGGAGGTGGCTTGAGACTGAAGCTTTCTTT; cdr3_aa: CASSLTGRWLETEAFF
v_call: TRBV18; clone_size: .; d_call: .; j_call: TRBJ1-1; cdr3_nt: TGTGCCAGCTCACCACAGGGGAAAGGTGAAGCTTTCTTT; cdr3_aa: CASSPQGKGEAFF
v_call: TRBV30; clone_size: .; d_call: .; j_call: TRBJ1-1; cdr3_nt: TGTGCCTGGTCCTCGGTAGAAGCTTTCTTT; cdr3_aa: CAWSSVEAFF